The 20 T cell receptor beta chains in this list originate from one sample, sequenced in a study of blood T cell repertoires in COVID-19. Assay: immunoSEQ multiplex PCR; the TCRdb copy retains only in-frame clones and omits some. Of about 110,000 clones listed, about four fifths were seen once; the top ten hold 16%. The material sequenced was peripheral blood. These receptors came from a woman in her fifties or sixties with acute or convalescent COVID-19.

The CDR3 reads CASSSINEQFF. For the CDR3, the DNA is TGTGCCAGCAGCTCCATCAATGAGCAGTTCTTC. This chain links TRBV7-2 with TRBJ2-1; D is uncertain. The ends were cut back, 4 bases at V and 6 bases at J, with 4 bases in the middle. The CDR3 covers 11 residues. CDR1 SGHTA and CDR2 FQGNSA come from the germline V gene.

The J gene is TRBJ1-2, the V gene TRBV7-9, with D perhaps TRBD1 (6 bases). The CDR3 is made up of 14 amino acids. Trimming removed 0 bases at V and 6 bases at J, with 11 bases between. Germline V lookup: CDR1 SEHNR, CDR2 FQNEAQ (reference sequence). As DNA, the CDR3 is TGTGCCAGCAGCTTAGCTCACAGGGATAATGGCTACACCTTC. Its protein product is CASSLAHRDNGYTF. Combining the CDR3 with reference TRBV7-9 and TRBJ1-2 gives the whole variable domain DTGVSQNPRHKITKRGQNVTFRCDPISEHNRLYWYRQTLGQGPEFLTYFQNEAQLEKSRLLSDRFSAERPKGSFSTLEIQRTEQGDSAMYLCASSLAHRDNGYTFGSGTRLTVV.

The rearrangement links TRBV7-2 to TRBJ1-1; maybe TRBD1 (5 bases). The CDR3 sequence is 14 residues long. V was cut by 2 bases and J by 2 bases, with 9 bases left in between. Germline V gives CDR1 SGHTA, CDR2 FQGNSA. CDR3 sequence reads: CASSLLGGNTEAFF. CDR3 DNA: TGTGCCAGCAGCTTACTCGGGGGTAACACTGAAGCTTTCTTT.

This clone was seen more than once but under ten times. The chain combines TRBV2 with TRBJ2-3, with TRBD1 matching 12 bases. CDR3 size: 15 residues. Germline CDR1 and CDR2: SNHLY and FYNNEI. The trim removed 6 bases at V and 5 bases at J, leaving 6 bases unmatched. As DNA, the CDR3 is TGTGCCAGCAGCATGGGACAGGGGGCCAGAGATACGCAGTATTTT. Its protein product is CASSMGQGARDTQYF.

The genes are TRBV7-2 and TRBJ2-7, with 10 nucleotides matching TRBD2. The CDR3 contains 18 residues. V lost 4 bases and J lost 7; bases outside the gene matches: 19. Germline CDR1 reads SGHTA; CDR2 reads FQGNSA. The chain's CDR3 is CASSSTPGGSGGAREQYF. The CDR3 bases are TGTGCCAGCAGCTCCACTCCGGGTGGGAGCGGGGGGGCTAGAGAGCAGTACTTC. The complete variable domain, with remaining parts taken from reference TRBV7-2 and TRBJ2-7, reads GAGVSQSPSNKVTEKGKDVELRCDPISGHTALYWYRQSLGQGLEFLIYFQGNSAPDKSGLPSDRFSAERTGGSVSTLTIQRTQQEDSAVYLCASSSTPGGSGGAREQYFGPGTRLTVT.

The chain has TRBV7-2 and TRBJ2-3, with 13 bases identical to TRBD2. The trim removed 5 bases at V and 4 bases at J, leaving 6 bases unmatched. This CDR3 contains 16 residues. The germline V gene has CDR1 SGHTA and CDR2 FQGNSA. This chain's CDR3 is CASSPTSGGAADTQYF. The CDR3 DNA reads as TGTGCCAGCAGCCCCACTAGCGGGGGGGCAGCAGATACGCAGTATTTT.

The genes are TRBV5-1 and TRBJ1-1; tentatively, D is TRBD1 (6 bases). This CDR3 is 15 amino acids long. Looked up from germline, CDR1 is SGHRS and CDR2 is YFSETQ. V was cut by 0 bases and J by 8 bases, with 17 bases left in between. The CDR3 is CASSLGPAGDKEAFF. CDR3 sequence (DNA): TGCGCCAGCAGCTTGGGACCCGCGGGGGACAAAGAAGCTTTCTTT.

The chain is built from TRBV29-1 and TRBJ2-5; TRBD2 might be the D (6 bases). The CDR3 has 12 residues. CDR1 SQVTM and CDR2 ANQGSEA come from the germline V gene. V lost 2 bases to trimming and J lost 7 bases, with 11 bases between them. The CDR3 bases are TGCAGCGTTGAAACTGCCGGGGGGACCCAGTACTTC. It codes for CSVETAGGTQYF.

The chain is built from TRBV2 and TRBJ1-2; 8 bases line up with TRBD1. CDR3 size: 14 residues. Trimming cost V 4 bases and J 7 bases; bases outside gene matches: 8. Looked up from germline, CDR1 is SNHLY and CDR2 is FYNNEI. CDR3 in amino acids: CASSGVDREGGYTF. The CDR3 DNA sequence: TGTGCCAGCAGTGGAGTGGACAGGGAGGGTGGCTACACCTTC.

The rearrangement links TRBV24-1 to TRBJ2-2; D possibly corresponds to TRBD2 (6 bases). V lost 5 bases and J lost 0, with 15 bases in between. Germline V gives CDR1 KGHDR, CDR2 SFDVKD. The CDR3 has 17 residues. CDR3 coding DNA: TGTGCCACCAGTGTAGGACCGGGACTGCCGAACACCGGGGAGCTGTTTTTT. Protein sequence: CATSVGPGLPNTGELFF.

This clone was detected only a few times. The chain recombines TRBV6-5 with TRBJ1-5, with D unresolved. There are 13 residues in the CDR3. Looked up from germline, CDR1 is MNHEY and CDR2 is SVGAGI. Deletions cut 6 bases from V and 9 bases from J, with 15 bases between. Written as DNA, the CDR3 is TGTGCCAGCAGCCCCTCCCAATTGAGGCCCCAGCATTTT. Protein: CASSPSQLRPQHF.

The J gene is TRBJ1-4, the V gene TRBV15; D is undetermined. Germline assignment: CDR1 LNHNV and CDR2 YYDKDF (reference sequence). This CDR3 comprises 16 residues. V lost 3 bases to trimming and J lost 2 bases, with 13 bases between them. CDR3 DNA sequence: TGTGCCACCAGCAGCCCCTCCGTCGAGACTAATGAAAAACTGTTTTTT. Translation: CATSSPSVETNEKLFF.

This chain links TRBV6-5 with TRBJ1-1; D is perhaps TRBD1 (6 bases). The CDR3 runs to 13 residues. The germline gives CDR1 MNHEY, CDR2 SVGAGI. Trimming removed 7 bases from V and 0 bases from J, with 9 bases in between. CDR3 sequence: CASKNRVNTEAFF. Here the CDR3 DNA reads TGTGCCAGCAAAAACAGGGTGAACACTGAAGCTTTCTTT.

CDR3 sequence: CASRETGTAITDTQYF. For the CDR3, the DNA is TGTGCCAGCAGAGAAACTGGGACAGCCATCACAGATACGCAGTATTTT. The rearrangement uses TRBV6-4 and TRBJ2-3, with TRBD1 matching over 7 bases. With 6 bases clipped from V and 2 bases from J, the junction kept 11 bases outside the gene matches. CDR1 is MRHNA and CDR2 is SNTAGT in the germline V gene. This CDR3 comprises 16 residues.

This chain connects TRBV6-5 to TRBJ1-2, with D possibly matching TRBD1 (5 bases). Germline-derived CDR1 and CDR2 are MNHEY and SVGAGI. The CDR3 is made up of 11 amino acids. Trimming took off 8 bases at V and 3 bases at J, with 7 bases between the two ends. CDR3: CASQGDYGYTF. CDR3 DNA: TGTGCCAGCCAAGGGGACTATGGCTACACCTTC.

Written as DNA, the CDR3 is TGTGCCAGCAGTTTAGAAGGACAGAGGAGCTCCTATAATTCACCCCTCCACTTT. Residues: CASSLEGQRSSYNSPLHF. The chain combines TRBV27 with TRBJ1-6; maybe TRBD1 (6 bases). The V end lost 2 bases, the J end lost 0 bases, and 14 bases lay between the germline ends. Germline CDR1 MNHEY, CDR2 SMNVEV (reference sequence). This CDR3 has 18 amino acids.

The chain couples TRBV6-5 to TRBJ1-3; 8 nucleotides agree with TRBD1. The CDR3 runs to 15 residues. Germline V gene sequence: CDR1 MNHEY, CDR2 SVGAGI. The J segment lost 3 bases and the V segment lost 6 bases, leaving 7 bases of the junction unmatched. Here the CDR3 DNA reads TGTGCCAGCAGCCTCACAGGACAGGGTGGAAACACCATATATTTT. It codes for CASSLTGQGGNTIYF.

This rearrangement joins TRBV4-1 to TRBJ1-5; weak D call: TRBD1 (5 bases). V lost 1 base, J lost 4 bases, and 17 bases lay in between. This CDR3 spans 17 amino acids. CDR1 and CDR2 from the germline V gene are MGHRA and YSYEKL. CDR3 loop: CASSQGVQTVGNQPQHF. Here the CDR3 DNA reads TGCGCCAGCAGCCAAGGCGTTCAGACAGTAGGAAATCAGCCCCAGCATTTT.

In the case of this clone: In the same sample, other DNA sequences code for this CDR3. This chain's CDR3 is CASSQGGGSNQPQHF. CDR3 DNA sequence: TGTGCCAGCAGCCAGGGGGGGGGAAGCAATCAGCCCCAGCATTTT. The chain employs TRBV3-1 (or the pseudogene TRBV3-2) and TRBJ1-5; D perhaps matches TRBD1 (5 bases). V was cut by 3 bases and J by 1 base, with 10 bases left in between. The germline gives CDR1 LGHDT, CDR2 YNNKEL (reference sequence). The CDR3 sequence is 15 residues long.

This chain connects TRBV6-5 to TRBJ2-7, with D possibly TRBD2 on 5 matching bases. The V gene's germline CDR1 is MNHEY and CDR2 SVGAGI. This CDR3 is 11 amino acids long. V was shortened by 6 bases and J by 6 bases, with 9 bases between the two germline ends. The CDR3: CASSLLGEQYF. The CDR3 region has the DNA TGTGCCAGCAGCCTACTAGGCGAGCAGTACTTC.